This T cell receptor beta chain was identified in a study of long-term antiretroviral therapy in people with HIV. Study-wide results and caveats: Diversity went up after ART and still fell short of transplant donor controls. Comparison with controls showed narrower CDR3 length ranges in HIV repertoires.

With survey level as its setting, the immunoSEQ assay was v3.0. Produced via immunoSEQ multiplex PCR; TCRdb's table is partial and in-frame only. The table lists about 24,000 clones, 90% to 95% of them singletons. About this clone itself: As yet, its antigen is unknown.

V was pared by 4 bases and J by 2 bases, with 7 bases of the junction left unmatched. The CDR3 is 15 residues long. The germline CDR1 and CDR2 sequences are LNHDA and SQIVND (reference sequence). Researchers secured at least one pre-ART and at least two post-ART PBMC samples from each donor. The samples comprised about 0.95-11 million cryopreserved PBMC ahead of DNA extraction. The chain links TRBV19 to TRBJ2-7, with 8 bases lining up with TRBD2. This TCR was sampled from a woman aged 50 to 60 with HIV. The specimen comprised unsorted PBMCs, sampled almost 5 years after starting antiretroviral therapy. CDR3 residues: CASSTGLGGTYEQYF. The DNA of the CDR3 is TGTGCCAGTAGTACGGGACTAGGAGGGACCTACGAGCAGTACTTC.